This section outlines one T cell receptor beta chain sequence together with its context. Its specificity is not known. The record originates from a study of OX40 agonist ivuxolimab in advanced cancers. Overall study context: The dose-escalation cohort was approximately 84% male, with a mean age of about 60 years, ranging roughly 20 to 90. Notes on the study in general: At 0.1 to 3.0 mg/kg, clonal expansion of CD4+ and CD8+ blood T cells had occurred by week 6. Some nonresponders likewise displayed low normalized T-cell clonal expansion.

Data came from immunoSEQ multiplex PCR; TCRdb stores just in-frame clones and leaves some out. The repertoire has about 94,000 clones, about nine tenths of them found once; the top ten carry just over 0.3%. The V gene's germline CDR1 is MNHNY and CDR2 SVGAGI (reference sequence). V gave up 6 bases and J gave up 7 bases, with 21 bases separating them. This CDR3 has 15 residues. The origin of this receptor is an adult with an advanced solid tumor such as melanoma, head and neck, liver or kidney cancer. The sample in question was CD4+ or CD8+ T cells sorted from blood, obtained in a trial of the OX40 agonist ivuxolimab. V is TRBV6-6 and J is TRBJ1-1; a possible D gene is TRBD1 (5 bases). CDR3 sequence: CASRGRDVENDEAFF. CDR3 DNA sequence: TGTGCCAGCAGGGGTCGGGACGTAGAGAATGATGAAGCTTTCTTT.